The rows below give T cell receptor beta chains drawn from one sample of a study of blood T cell repertoires in COVID-19. Sequencing used immunoSEQ multiplex PCR; TCRdb keeps in-frame clones, though not all of them. This sample carries fewer than 350,000 clones, roughly 90% of them seen once, and the ten largest clones take less than 2%. The sequenced material came from PBMCs or T cells enriched from blood (not recorded which). The receptors come from a woman in her 40s who had recovered from COVID-19. Both conserved end residues are part of each CDR3. The order of the fields is J gene, V gene, D gene, clone size, CDR3 DNA, CDR3 protein. A D gene is named only where the DNA matches it firmly. Size values are once, few and many counts, or a class for expanded clones, and some rows have none.

J gene: TRBJ1-1
V gene: TRBV29-1
D gene: .
clone size: once
CDR3 DNA: TGCAGCGTTCAGGAGGGCCACGCTGAAGCTTTCTTT
CDR3 protein: CSVQEGHAEAFF

J gene: TRBJ1-6
V gene: TRBV11-2
D gene: TRBD1
clone size: .
CDR3 DNA: TGTGCCAGTAAGTCCGGGACAGTTAGTTCACCCCTCCACTTT
CDR3 protein: CASKSGTVSSPLHF

J gene: TRBJ1-2
V gene: TRBV5-4
D gene: .
clone size: .
CDR3 DNA: TGTGCCAGCAGCTTGGGCAGGTCAGCCTATGGCTACACCTTC
CDR3 protein: CASSLGRSAYGYTF

J gene: TRBJ1-2
V gene: TRBV14
D gene: .
clone size: .
CDR3 DNA: TGTGCCAGCAGCCAAGGGGCTCAAGGGAGCTATGGCTACACCTTC
CDR3 protein: CASSQGAQGSYGYTF

J gene: TRBJ1-1
V gene: TRBV7-3
D gene: .
clone size: .
CDR3 DNA: TGTGCCAGCAGCACTCAGACAGGTTCCCCTGAAGCTTTCTTT
CDR3 protein: CASSTQTGSPEAFF

J gene: TRBJ2-3
V gene: TRBV10-3
D gene: .
clone size: .
CDR3 DNA: TGTGCCATCAGTGGGGCGGGGAACACAGATACGCAGTATTTT
CDR3 protein: CAISGAGNTDTQYF

J gene: TRBJ2-1
V gene: TRBV4-2
D gene: TRBD2
clone size: .
CDR3 DNA: TGTGCCAGCAGCTTTAGCGGGAGCTCCTACAATGAGCAGTTCTTC
CDR3 protein: CASSFSGSSYNEQFF

J gene: TRBJ1-2
V gene: TRBV9
D gene: .
clone size: .
CDR3 DNA: TGTGCCAGCAGCCCTTACCGGGACTCCTACTCTAACTATGGCTACACCTTC
CDR3 protein: CASSPYRDSYSNYGYTF

J gene: TRBJ2-3
V gene: TRBV7-6
D gene: TRBD2
clone size: .
CDR3 DNA: TGTGCCAGCAGCTTAAGGGGGACTAGCGGGACTCCAGGGGGTGATACGCAGTATTTT
CDR3 protein: CASSLRGTSGTPGGDTQYF

J gene: TRBJ2-7
V gene: TRBV5-1
D gene: TRBD1
clone size: .
CDR3 DNA: TGCGCCAGCAGGATGGGACAGCCATCCTACGAGCAGTACTTC
CDR3 protein: CASRMGQPSYEQYF

J gene: TRBJ2-1
V gene: TRBV10-3
D gene: TRBD1
clone size: .
CDR3 DNA: TGTGCCATCAGTCCCCGGGACAGGGGGGATAATGAGCAGTTCTTC
CDR3 protein: CAISPRDRGDNEQFF

J gene: TRBJ2-7
V gene: TRBV2
D gene: TRBD1
clone size: few
CDR3 DNA: TGTGCCAGCAGTGTGGACAGGCTTGCGTTAAACGGGGAGCAGTACTTC
CDR3 protein: CASSVDRLALNGEQYF

J gene: TRBJ2-1
V gene: TRBV12-5
D gene: TRBD2
clone size: few
CDR3 DNA: TGTGCTAGTGGTCCGACGACTAGCACCTACAATGAGCAGTTCTTC
CDR3 protein: CASGPTTSTYNEQFF

J gene: TRBJ2-7
V gene: TRBV5-1
D gene: TRBD1
clone size: .
CDR3 DNA: TGCGCCAGCAGCTCCGGGACAGCGTACTACGAGCAGTACTTC
CDR3 protein: CASSSGTAYYEQYF

J gene: TRBJ1-2
V gene: TRBV5-4
D gene: TRBD1
clone size: once
CDR3 DNA: TGTGCCAGCAGCCCAGGGACAGGGAACTATGGCTACACCTTC
CDR3 protein: CASSPGTGNYGYTF

J gene: TRBJ2-7
V gene: TRBV11-2
D gene: .
clone size: once
CDR3 DNA: TGTGCCAGCAGCCTGAGAGGTCACGAGCAGTACTTC
CDR3 protein: CASSLRGHEQYF

J gene: TRBJ1-4
V gene: TRBV19
D gene: TRBD1
clone size: .
CDR3 DNA: TGTGCCAGTAGTCCGGGACAGGGGAAGTCCACTAATGAAAAACTGTTTTTT
CDR3 protein: CASSPGQGKSTNEKLFF

J gene: TRBJ1-2
V gene: TRBV5-4
D gene: TRBD1
clone size: .
CDR3 DNA: TGTGCCAGCAGCGGTGACAGGGTGGAGTACTATGGCTACACCTTC
CDR3 protein: CASSGDRVEYYGYTF

J gene: TRBJ2-3
V gene: TRBV5-5
D gene: TRBD2
clone size: once
CDR3 DNA: TGTGCCAGCAGCTTGGCCGGGGGGGCCACAGATACGCAGTATTTT
CDR3 protein: CASSLAGGATDTQYF

J gene: TRBJ1-5
V gene: TRBV5-8
D gene: TRBD1
clone size: .
CDR3 DNA: TGTGCCAGCAGCCGGACAGGGGGCAATCAGCCCCAGCATTTT
CDR3 protein: CASSRTGGNQPQHF

J gene: TRBJ2-5
V gene: TRBV10-3
D gene: TRBD2
clone size: .
CDR3 DNA: TGTGCCATCAGTGAGGTTTCGGGGACTACCCAAGAGACCCAGTACTTC
CDR3 protein: CAISEVSGTTQETQYF

J gene: TRBJ1-2
V gene: TRBV2
D gene: TRBD1
clone size: once
CDR3 DNA: TGTGCCAGCAGTTCCCAGGGACAGGGCAACTATGGCTACACCTTC
CDR3 protein: CASSSQGQGNYGYTF

J gene: TRBJ1-5
V gene: TRBV27
D gene: .
clone size: .
CDR3 DNA: TGTGCCAGCGGCCTAAACAGGAATCAGCCCCAGCATTTT
CDR3 protein: CASGLNRNQPQHF

J gene: TRBJ1-1
V gene: TRBV18
D gene: TRBD1
clone size: .
CDR3 DNA: TGTGCCAGCTCACAACAGCTCCCCGGGACAGGGCTTCCTGAAGCTTTCTTT
CDR3 protein: CASSQQLPGTGLPEAFF

J gene: TRBJ1-6
V gene: TRBV5-1
D gene: .
clone size: .
CDR3 DNA: TGCGCCAGCAGCTTGCTTACAGGATCTGAGTCACCCCTCCACTTT
CDR3 protein: CASSLLTGSESPLHF

J gene: TRBJ2-7
V gene: TRBV9
D gene: TRBD1
clone size: .
CDR3 DNA: TGTGCCAGCAGCGTAGGAACAGGGGCTACCTACGAGCAGTACTTC
CDR3 protein: CASSVGTGATYEQYF

J gene: TRBJ1-2
V gene: TRBV4-1
D gene: .
clone size: .
CDR3 DNA: TGCGCCAGCAGCCAAGTGGGAGGGGTTGGCTATGGCTACACCTTC
CDR3 protein: CASSQVGGVGYGYTF

J gene: TRBJ2-7
V gene: TRBV5-1
D gene: .
clone size: .
CDR3 DNA: TGCGCCAGCAGCTTGGACAGGGACGAGCAGTACTTC
CDR3 protein: CASSLDRDEQYF

J gene: TRBJ1-2
V gene: TRBV5-4
D gene: .
clone size: .
CDR3 DNA: TGTGCCAGCAGCTTGGACAGGGTGGATGTCTACACCTTC
CDR3 protein: CASSLDRVDVYTF

J gene: TRBJ2-7
V gene: TRBV6-5
D gene: TRBD1
clone size: .
CDR3 DNA: TGTGCCAGCAGTTATGGGCAGGGGGCCTACGAGCAGTACTTC
CDR3 protein: CASSYGQGAYEQYF

J gene: TRBJ2-5
V gene: TRBV3-1/TRBV3-2
D gene: TRBD2
clone size: .
CDR3 DNA: TGTGCCAGCAGCCCGCGGGTAGCGGGAGGCCAAGAGACCCAGTACTTC
CDR3 protein: CASSPRVAGGQETQYF

J gene: TRBJ2-1
V gene: TRBV10-3
D gene: .
clone size: .
CDR3 DNA: TGTGCCATCAGCCGGGAGACCACCTACAATGAGCAGTTCTTC
CDR3 protein: CAISRETTYNEQFF

J gene: TRBJ2-1
V gene: TRBV7-2
D gene: .
clone size: .
CDR3 DNA: TGTGCCAGCAGCCCCGGAACGGGGTCCAATGAGCAGTTCTTC
CDR3 protein: CASSPGTGSNEQFF

J gene: TRBJ2-1
V gene: TRBV4-2
D gene: .
clone size: .
CDR3 DNA: TGTGCCAGCAGCCCTCTGCGGGAAACCTACAATGAGCAGTTCTTC
CDR3 protein: CASSPLRETYNEQFF

J gene: TRBJ1-1
V gene: TRBV6-2/TRBV6-3
D gene: TRBD1
clone size: .
CDR3 DNA: TGTGCCAGCAGTTGGCAGGGGGCAAGGACTGAAGCTTTCTTT
CDR3 protein: CASSWQGARTEAFF

J gene: TRBJ2-3
V gene: TRBV7-3
D gene: TRBD1
clone size: .
CDR3 DNA: TGTGCCAGCAGCTACCTAGGGGGCCCCACAGATACGCAGTATTTT
CDR3 protein: CASSYLGGPTDTQYF

J gene: TRBJ2-7
V gene: TRBV18
D gene: .
clone size: .
CDR3 DNA: TGTGCCAGCTCACGGACAGAGATCTACGAGCAGTACTTC
CDR3 protein: CASSRTEIYEQYF

J gene: TRBJ2-3
V gene: TRBV2
D gene: TRBD2
clone size: .
CDR3 DNA: TGTGCCAGCAGTGAATGGTTTGGGAGCGGGGGTTCTCCGTATTTT
CDR3 protein: CASSEWFGSGGSPYF

J gene: TRBJ1-1
V gene: TRBV9
D gene: .
clone size: .
CDR3 DNA: TGTGCCAGCAGCGTCAGGGCGGCGACTGAAGCTTTCTTT
CDR3 protein: CASSVRAATEAFF

J gene: TRBJ2-1
V gene: TRBV14
D gene: TRBD2
clone size: .
CDR3 DNA: TGTGCCAGCAGCCGGGTCCAGCGGGAGTGGGGCTACAATGAGCAGTTCTTC
CDR3 protein: CASSRVQREWGYNEQFF

J gene: TRBJ1-2
V gene: TRBV6-5
D gene: .
clone size: .
CDR3 DNA: TGTGCCAGCAGGTCCGACAGGTTGCTCTATGGCTACACCTTC
CDR3 protein: CASRSDRLLYGYTF

J gene: TRBJ2-1
V gene: TRBV19
D gene: TRBD2
clone size: few
CDR3 DNA: TGTGCCAGTAGTATAGGGCCGGGAGCTAGCGGGAGTAGGAATGAGCAGTTCTTC
CDR3 protein: CASSIGPGASGSRNEQFF

J gene: TRBJ1-2
V gene: TRBV12-3/TRBV12-4
D gene: .
clone size: .
CDR3 DNA: TGTGCCAGCAGCCCCATGGGGAGGGGTGGCTACACCTTC
CDR3 protein: CASSPMGRGGYTF

J gene: TRBJ1-5
V gene: TRBV19
D gene: .
clone size: .
CDR3 DNA: TGTGCCAGTGGATTAGGGGGGGTCAATCAGCCCCAGCATTTT
CDR3 protein: CASGLGGVNQPQHF

J gene: TRBJ2-1
V gene: TRBV5-1
D gene: .
clone size: .
CDR3 DNA: TGCGCCAGCAGCTTAGCGGACCTCTCCTACAATGAGCAGTTCTTC
CDR3 protein: CASSLADLSYNEQFF

J gene: TRBJ2-7
V gene: TRBV6-1
D gene: .
clone size: .
CDR3 DNA: TGTGCCAGCAGTGAAGCCCCAGGGGGAGGCTACGAGCAGTACTTC
CDR3 protein: CASSEAPGGGYEQYF

J gene: TRBJ2-1
V gene: TRBV7-3
D gene: TRBD2
clone size: few
CDR3 DNA: TGTGCCAGCAGCAGCGGGGATACTTCTAATGAGCAGTTCTTC
CDR3 protein: CASSSGDTSNEQFF

J gene: TRBJ2-7
V gene: TRBV6-1
D gene: .
clone size: .
CDR3 DNA: TGTGCCAGCAGTGAATCTCACAGGGTATTCTACGAGCAGTACTTC
CDR3 protein: CASSESHRVFYEQYF

J gene: TRBJ2-7
V gene: TRBV7-9
D gene: .
clone size: many
CDR3 DNA: TGTGCCAGCAGCCCACCCGCAGGGGCGGTGAACGAGCAGTACTTC
CDR3 protein: CASSPPAGAVNEQYF